These 31 T cell receptor beta chains were sequenced from one sample in a study of blood T cell repertoires in COVID-19. Assay: immunoSEQ multiplex PCR; the TCRdb copy retains only in-frame clones and omits some. Found here are 190,000 or so clones, under 90% of them singletons; the top ten hold 5.5% to 7.5%. Sequencing used peripheral blood. Receptors originate from a middle-aged man with acute or convalescent COVID-19.

The chain carries TRBV7-2 and TRBJ2-1; TRBD2 agrees at 10 bases. With 4 bases clipped from V and 4 bases from J, the junction kept 4 bases outside the gene matches. Germline CDR1 reads SGHTA; CDR2 reads FQGNSA. This CDR3 has 15 residues. The CDR3 region is CASSYRTSGYNEQFF. The CDR3 DNA is TGTGCCAGCAGCTACCGGACTAGCGGATACAATGAGCAGTTCTTC.

CDR3 nucleotide sequence: TGTGCCAGTAGTGCAGAACGGGTAATCACAGATACGCAGTATTTT. It yields the protein CASSAERVITDTQYF. J is TRBJ2-3 and V is TRBV19; D is unclear. There are 15 residues in the CDR3. The germline gives CDR1 LNHDA, CDR2 SQIVND (reference sequence). V gave up 5 bases and J gave up 2 bases, with 14 bases separating them. Drawing the rest from reference TRBV19 and TRBJ2-3, the complete variable domain is DGGITQSPKYLFRKEGQNVTLSCEQNLNHDAMYWYRQDPGQGLRLIYYSQIVNDFQKGDIAEGYSVSREKKESFPLTVTSAQKNPTAFYLCASSAERVITDTQYFGPGTRLTVL.

The CDR3 region has the DNA TGTGCCAGCAGCACGACTAGGGGGGGGCCGAGCAATCAGCCCCAGCATTTT. Protein sequence: CASSTTRGGPSNQPQHF. The rearrangement joins TRBV21-1 to TRBJ1-5. TRBV21-1 is a listed pseudogene. This CDR3 region has 17 residues.

The chain joins TRBV19 to TRBJ2-5, with D possibly matching TRBD1 (5 bases). The germline gives CDR1 LNHDA, CDR2 SQIVND (reference sequence). The CDR3 totals 15 residues. The CDR3 is CEGLSWWESKETQYF. CDR3 coding DNA: TGTGAGGGGCTTTCTTGGTGGGAATCGAAGGAGACCCAGTACTTC.

The CDR3 DNA reads TGTGCCAGCAGTCCCATACTTGCCGGGACAGGGGATGAGCAGTTCTTC. It specifies CASSPILAGTGDEQFF. This rearrangement joins TRBV7-2 to TRBJ2-1, with 10 bases identical to TRBD1. In germline, CDR1 is SGHTA, CDR2 FQGNSA. V was clipped by 6 bases and J by 8 bases; unmatched bases: 13. This CDR3 is 16 amino acids long.

The V and J genes are TRBV6-5 and TRBJ1-1, with D perhaps matching TRBD1 (5 bases). Germline V gene sequence: CDR1 MNHEY, CDR2 SVGAGI. V was shortened by 6 bases and J by 1 base, with 15 bases between the two germline ends. This CDR3 is 15 amino acids long. CDR3 DNA sequence: TGTGCCAGCAGCGTTCGACAGTTTGAGAACACTGAAGCTTTCTTT. Its protein is CASSVRQFENTEAFF.

V gene TRBV29-1 combines with J gene TRBJ1-1; no firm D call. CDR3 size: 10 residues. The germline CDR1 and CDR2 sequences are SQVTM and ANQGSEA. V was shortened by 6 bases and J by 1 base, with 3 bases between the two germline ends. For the CDR3, the DNA is TGCAGCGTCGGGAACACTGAAGCTTTCTTT. Its translation is CSVGNTEAFF.

The chain combines TRBV18 with TRBJ1-6; tentatively, D is TRBD1 (5 bases). Germline V gives CDR1 KGHSH, CDR2 LQKENI. The CDR3 has 16 amino acids. Trimming took 1 base from V and 6 from J, leaving 13 bases between them. The CDR3 DNA reads TGTGCCAGCTCACCACTCCCCCGGACAAGTAATTCACCCCTCCACTTT. Amino acid sequence: CASSPLPRTSNSPLHF.

This clone was recorded only once. The rearrangement links TRBV6-1 to TRBJ2-3, with TRBD1 matching 7 bases. V lost 4 bases and J lost 2; bases outside the gene matches: 12. The germline CDR1 and CDR2 sequences are MNHNS and SASEGT. This CDR3 spans 17 amino acids. As DNA, the CDR3 is TGTGCCAGCAGTGTCTATTTAGCCGGGACAGACACAGATACGCAGTATTTT. It yields the protein CASSVYLAGTDTDTQYF.

This chain's CDR3 is CASSQDPGLNEKLFF. In nucleotides, the CDR3 is TGCGCCAGCAGCCAAGATCCGGGGTTAAATGAAAAACTGTTTTTT. V gene TRBV4-1 combines with J gene TRBJ1-4; D is undetermined. V lost 0 bases and J lost 5, with 10 bases in between. This CDR3 is built from 15 residues. Germline loops: CDR1 MGHRA, CDR2 YSYEKL.

The V gene is TRBV28, the J gene TRBJ2-6; 7 bases are a match to TRBD2. This CDR3 region has 15 residues. V was clipped by 6 bases and J by 4 bases; unmatched bases: 6. CDR1 is MDHEN, CDR2 SYDVKM, per germline. Here the CDR3 reads CASRPGGGGANVLTF. The CDR3 DNA reads TGTGCCAGCAGACCGGGAGGAGGGGGGGCCAACGTCCTGACTTTC. The complete variable domain, with remaining parts taken from reference TRBV28 and TRBJ2-6, reads DVKVTQSSRYLVKRTGEKVFLECVQDMDHENMFWYRQDPGLGLRLIYFSYDVKMKEKGDIPEGYSVSREKKERFSLILESASTNQTSMYLCASRPGGGGANVLTFGAGSRLTVL.

The chain couples TRBV24-1 to TRBJ2-5; D remains unclear. CDR1 is KGHDR, CDR2 SFDVKD, per germline. This CDR3 is 13 amino acids long. Trimming removed 2 bases from V and 5 bases from J, with 8 bases in between. The CDR3 nucleotides read TGTGCCACCAGTGATTCCGGGTTCGAGACCCAGTACTTC. Protein sequence: CATSDSGFETQYF.

This clone was seen once. The chain links TRBV29-1 to TRBJ2-1, with TRBD2 matching 7 bases. CDR1 and CDR2 from the germline V gene are SQVTM and ANQGSEA. The CDR3 runs to 15 residues. J gave up 3 bases and V 0 bases, and 5 bases lay outside the gene matches. The chain's CDR3 is CSVEDRGGDYNEQFF. The CDR3 DNA reads as TGCAGCGTTGAAGATCGCGGGGGAGACTACAATGAGCAGTTCTTC.

In regard to this clone: The sample contains more than one DNA sequence encoding this CDR3. V usage is TRBV6-6 and J usage is TRBJ2-5, with 9 positions matching TRBD2. The CDR3 is 14 amino acids. J gave up 1 base and V 5 bases, and 2 bases lay outside the gene matches. Germline CDR1 MNHNY, CDR2 SVGAGI (reference sequence). CDR3 amino acids: CASSRLAVQETQYF. In DNA form, the CDR3 reads TGTGCCAGCAGTAGACTAGCGGTCCAAGAGACCCAGTACTTC.

The chain joins TRBV28 to TRBJ2-5; 7 bases agree with TRBD1. This CDR3 contains 16 residues. CDR1 is MDHEN and CDR2 is SYDVKM in the germline V gene. V dropped 3 bases and J dropped 1; count of bases not matched to a gene: 8. The CDR3 bases are TGTGCCAGCAGTTTCTACAAAGGGGGCTCCCAAGAGACCCAGTACTTC. It is translated as CASSFYKGGSQETQYF. Based on the CDR3 plus reference TRBV28 and TRBJ2-5, the full variable domain is DVKVTQSSRYLVKRTGEKVFLECVQDMDHENMFWYRQDPGLGLRLIYFSYDVKMKEKGDIPEGYSVSREKKERFSLILESASTNQTSMYLCASSFYKGGSQETQYFGPGTRLLVL.

The gene calls are TRBV28 and TRBJ2-7; 7 bases are shared with TRBD1. Per germline, CDR1 MDHEN and CDR2 SYDVKM. After removal of 7 bases from V and 6 bases from J, the junction contained 12 bases not matched to a gene. The CDR3 is 14 amino acids. The CDR3 nucleotides read TGTGCCAGCACTTCGGGTAGGGGGCGCGTCGAGCAGTACTTC. Protein sequence: CASTSGRGRVEQYF.

This rearrangement joins TRBV11-2 to TRBJ2-7, with 7 bases matching TRBD1. CDR3 length: 13 amino acids. Germline V lookup: CDR1 SGHAT, CDR2 FQNNGV. The ends lost 4 bases at V and 3 bases at J; junction bases unmatched: 3. The CDR3 here is CASSSWDSYEQYF. The CDR3 DNA sequence: TGTGCCAGCAGCTCTTGGGACAGCTACGAGCAGTACTTC.

This clone showed up just once. This chain connects TRBV6-6 to TRBJ1-2; D gene uncertain. The V end was cut by 6 bases, the J end by 0 bases, with 11 bases between. CDR1 and CDR2 from the germline V gene are MNHNY and SVGAGI (reference sequence). The CDR3 is made up of 14 amino acids. The CDR3 DNA reads as TGTGCCAGCAGATGGTACAGCTCTAACTATGGCTACACCTTC. It translates to CASRWYSSNYGYTF.

The rearrangement uses TRBV6-5 and TRBJ2-5; 9 bases line up with TRBD2. The germline gives CDR1 MNHEY, CDR2 SVGAGI. This CDR3 has 15 amino acids. Trimming cost V 2 bases and J 5 bases; bases outside gene matches: 6. The CDR3 DNA reads TGTGCCAGCAGTTACAGCGGGGGGAGAGTGGAGACCCAGTACTTC. This gives the protein CASSYSGGRVETQYF.

This clone was counted only a few times. V and J are TRBV19 and TRBJ2-7; tentative D call: TRBD2 (6 bases). This CDR3 is built from 14 residues. The germline V and J ends were trimmed by 8 bases and 3 bases, with 17 bases remaining between them. From germline, CDR1 is LNHDA and CDR2 SQIVND (reference sequence). The CDR3 is CASGQDYASYEQYF. As DNA, the CDR3 is TGTGCCAGTGGCCAGGACTACGCGAGCTACGAGCAGTACTTC.

The chain employs TRBV30 and TRBJ2-3, with 7 bases matching TRBD1. Germline V gene lookup returns CDR1 GTSNPN and CDR2 SVGIG (reference sequence). This CDR3 contains 14 residues. The trim removed 3 bases at V and 2 bases at J, leaving 5 bases unmatched. CDR3 residues: CAWSWGQPTDTQYF. CDR3 coding DNA: TGTGCCTGGAGCTGGGGACAGCCCACAGATACGCAGTATTTT. The full variable domain, in which reference TRBV30 and TRBJ2-3 provide the parts outside the CDR3, is SQTIHQWPATLVQPVGSPLSLECTVEGTSNPNLYWYRQAAGRGLQLLFYSVGIGQISSEVPQNLSASRPQDRQFILSSKKLLLSDSGFYLCAWSWGQPTDTQYFGPGTRLTVL.

In its sample, this clone was seen once. CDR3 DNA sequence: TGTGCCAGCAGCCTACGAGGCGAGCAGTTCTTC. Its protein is CASSLRGEQFF. The chain combines TRBV11-2 with TRBJ2-1; no firm D call. The CDR3 contains 11 residues. The germline V and J ends were trimmed by 5 bases and 10 bases, with 9 bases remaining between them. Germline CDR1 and CDR2: SGHAT and FQNNGV.

The chain links TRBV5-6 to TRBJ2-5, with D possibly TRBD1 on 6 matching bases. V gave up 2 bases and J gave up 1 base, with 6 bases separating them. Germline lookup yields CDR1 SGHDT and CDR2 YYEEEE. The CDR3 loop spans 13 amino acids. The CDR3 sequence is CASSFRGQETQYF. In nucleotides, the CDR3 is TGTGCCAGCAGCTTCAGGGGCCAAGAGACCCAGTACTTC.

The chain combines TRBV3-1 (or the pseudogene TRBV3-2) with TRBJ2-3; D is undetermined. The V gene lost 4 bases and the J gene lost 0 bases, with 11 bases spanning the gap. The CDR3 totals 15 residues. Germline CDR1 is LGHDT and CDR2 is YNNKEL (reference sequence). CDR3 in amino acids: CASSPQATSTDTQYF. DNA of the CDR3: TGTGCCAGCAGCCCGCAAGCTACTAGCACAGATACGCAGTATTTT.

This clone has just one count. The chain uses TRBV28 and TRBJ2-2; tentative D call: TRBD2 (6 bases). CDR1 MDHEN and CDR2 SYDVKM come from the germline V gene. The CDR3 length is 14 residues. V was shortened by 3 bases and J by 1 base, with 6 bases between the two germline ends. CDR3 region: CASSLGGNTGELFF. For the CDR3, the DNA is TGTGCCAGCAGTTTGGGGGGGAACACCGGGGAGCTGTTTTTT.

The chain has TRBV10-1 and TRBJ2-3; D not certain. The CDR3 runs 13 residues. V was clipped by 3 bases and J by 1 base, with 5 bases between them. Per the germline V gene, CDR1 is WNHNN and CDR2 is SYGVQD (reference sequence). The CDR3 here is CASSDEGTDTQYF. In DNA form, the CDR3 reads TGCGCCAGCAGTGATGAGGGCACAGATACGCAGTATTTT.

The chain links TRBV30 to TRBJ2-1; 7 bases are a match to TRBD1. Trimming at V came to 0 bases and at J to 3 bases, leaving 5 bases not matched to a gene. This CDR3 region has 15 residues. Germline V lookup: CDR1 GTSNPN, CDR2 SVGIG (reference sequence). The CDR3 region is CAWSVRGGRYNEQFF. The CDR3 bases are TGTGCCTGGAGTGTACGAGGGGGCCGCTACAATGAGCAGTTCTTC.

This clone has a handful of counts. V is TRBV6-6 and J is TRBJ2-2; 8 bases map to TRBD1. V shed 2 bases and J 2 bases; nucleotides not matched to a gene: 1. Germline-derived CDR1 and CDR2 are MNHNY and SVGAGI (reference sequence). The CDR3 is 15 amino acids. Written as DNA, the CDR3 is TGTGCCAGCAGTTACCAGGGGGCTAACACCGGGGAGCTGTTTTTT. It translates to CASSYQGANTGELFF.

The chain couples TRBV4-2 to TRBJ2-7; 7 bases are shared with TRBD2. The CDR3 runs 19 residues. CDR1 and CDR2 from the germline V gene are LGHNA and YNFKEQ. V lost 1 base and J lost 1; bases outside the gene matches: 16. CDR3 sequence reads: CASSQVGAGGGVGSYEQYF. The CDR3 DNA is TGTGCCAGCAGCCAAGTAGGGGCGGGCGGGGGAGTGGGGTCCTACGAGCAGTACTTC.

V and J are TRBV5-8 and TRBJ2-7; maybe TRBD1 (5 bases). Trimming took 2 bases from V and 2 from J, leaving 11 bases between them. This CDR3 region has 14 residues. Germline CDR1 and CDR2: SGHTS and YDEGEE. CDR3 sequence (DNA): TGTGCCAGCAGCTTACGGACATCCACCTACGAGCAGTACTTC. Translation gives CASSLRTSTYEQYF.

The chain uses TRBV7-7 and TRBJ2-5; perhaps TRBD2 as D (6 bases). CDR3 size: 16 residues. Germline CDR1 reads SSHAT; CDR2 reads FNYEAQ (reference sequence). The V end lost 1 base, the J end lost 4 bases, and 16 bases lay between the germline ends. The CDR3 DNA follows: TGTGCCAGCAGCTTAGTGATCGGGGGTAGCCCAGAGACCCAGTACTTC. This encodes CASSLVIGGSPETQYF. The whole variable domain, filled in from reference TRBV7-7 and TRBJ2-5, reads GAGVSQSPRYKVTKRGQDVTLRCDPISSHATLYWYQQALGQGPEFLTYFNYEAQPDKSGLPSDRFSAERPEGSISTLTIQRTEQRDSAMYRCASSLVIGGSPETQYFGPGTRLLVL.